This entry lists 18 T cell receptor beta chains sequenced from one sample in a study of Graves' ophthalmopathy and Graves' hyperthyroidism. RNA transcripts provided the template for amplifying TCR beta CDR3 regions. RT-PCR was first run with HTBI primers, then multiplex PCR in a second round. Each CDR3 protein is one row after TCRdb ran MiXCR on the multiplex PCR reads. The repertoire holds approximately 640,000 distinct CDR3 sequences, with about 41% as singletons. What was sequenced was peripheral blood. These receptor sequences come from an adult man with Graves' ophthalmopathy.

The V gene is TRBV6-5, the J gene TRBJ1-2; TRBD1 agrees at 10 bases. CDR1 is MNHEY and CDR2 is SVGAGI in the germline V gene. After removal of 5 bases from V and 9 bases from J, the junction contained 6 bases not matched to a gene. The CDR3 totals 13 residues. The CDR3 spells CASSPGTGDRYTF. The CDR3 DNA reads TGTGCCAGCAGTCCCGGGACAGGGGATCGCTACACCTTC.

V and J are TRBV5-1 and TRBJ1-4; no clear D gene. V lost 0 bases to trimming and J lost 4 bases, with 10 bases between them. Germline V gene data show CDR1 as SGHRS and CDR2 as YFSETQ. This CDR3 is 15 amino acids long. The CDR3 region is CASSLVPGNNEKLFF. The CDR3 region has the DNA TGCGCCAGCAGCTTGGTTCCGGGAAATAATGAAAAACTGTTTTTT. The entire variable domain, with the rest obtained from reference TRBV5-1 and TRBJ1-4, is as follows: KAGVTQTPRYLIKTRGQQVTLSCSPISGHRSVSWYQQTPGQGLQFLFEYFSETQRNKGNFPGRFSGRQFSNSRSEMNVSTLELGDSALYLCASSLVPGNNEKLFFGSGTQLSVL.

A word on this clonotype: A junction end diverges from the germline sequence, so it may reflect a read error. V and J are TRBV24-1 and TRBJ2-7; 10 bases are a match to TRBD2. CDR1 and CDR2 (germline): KGHDR, SFDVKD. The CDR3 consists of 16 residues. This chain's CDR3 is CASSRLAGGTSYEQYF. The DNA for the CDR3 is TGTGCCAGCAGTCGATTAGCGGGAGGCACTAGCTACGAGCAGTACTTC.

This clonotype was detected a few times. The chain recombines TRBV30 with TRBJ2-7; the D gene is possibly TRBD2 (6 bases). The length of the CDR3 is 11 residues. Germline values: CDR1 GTSNPN, CDR2 SVGIG (reference sequence). V lost 5 bases and J 3 bases, leaving 8 bases between the germline ends. CDR3 DNA sequence: TGTGCCTGGGTGGAGGGCTACGAGCAGTACTTC. This encodes CAWVEGYEQYF.

Comments on this clonotype: A much bigger clone sits one base away, suggesting this may be a read error. This sequence joins TRBV11-2 and TRBJ1-1; D unclear. V was trimmed by 0 bases and J by 3 bases, leaving 11 bases between them. The CDR3 length is 15 residues. The germline V gene encodes CDR1 SGHAT and CDR2 FQNNGV. CDR3 residues: CASSLEGRGYTEAFF. CDR3 DNA sequence: TGTGCCAGCAGCTTAGAGGGCAGAGGGTACACTGAAGCTTTCTTT.

Only a few counts were recorded for this clonotype. The rearrangement links TRBV5-8 to TRBJ1-2; D is ambiguous. CDR1 and CDR2 (germline): SGHTS, YDEGEE. V lost 7 bases and J 8 bases, leaving 15 bases between the germline ends. This CDR3 region has 12 residues. This chain's CDR3 is CASFRPPNGYTF. In DNA form, the CDR3 reads TGTGCCAGCTTCAGGCCACCGAACGGCTACACCTTC.

As for this clonotype: This may stem from a read error, because a much larger clone lies one nucleotide away. This sequence joins TRBV20-1 and TRBJ2-5, with 10 bases matching TRBD2. CDR3 length: 16 amino acids. Germline CDR1 DFQATT, CDR2 SNEGSKA (reference sequence). J lost 4 bases, V lost 3 bases, and 11 bases had no gene match. CDR3 amino acids: CSARDYSSGRGETQYF. The CDR3 DNA reads TGCAGTGCTAGGGACTACTCGAGCGGGAGGGGAGAGACCCAGTACTTC.

The rearrangement joins TRBV29-1 to TRBJ2-5; the D is unclear. The CDR3 sequence is 8 residues long. Trimming left V 4 bases short and J 9 bases short, with 3 bases between. The germline CDR1 and CDR2 sequences are SQVTM and ANQGSEA. CDR3 sequence (DNA): TGCAGCGTTGCCGCCCAGTACTTC. Encoded protein: CSVAAQYF.

In this sample, this clonotype turned up a few times. The chain is built from TRBV12-5 and TRBJ2-6; D uncertain. The CDR3 is 17 residues long. The V gene's germline CDR1 is LGHNT and CDR2 FRNRAP. CDR3 protein: CASSLGPLPSGANVLTF. DNA of the CDR3: TGTGCCAGCAGTTTAGGCCCCCTCCCCTCTGGGGCCAACGTCCTGACTTTC.

In this sample, this clonotype turned up many times. The chain is built from TRBV9 and TRBJ2-2; 14 bases fit TRBD2. Per the germline V gene, CDR1 is SGDLS and CDR2 is YYNGEE. The CDR3 runs to 17 residues. With V trimmed by 2 bases and J by 5 bases, 5 bases remained unmatched. In DNA form, the CDR3 reads TGTGCCAGCAGCGTGTCGGGACTAGCGGGGGTAACCGGGGAGCTGTTTTTT. Its protein product is CASSVSGLAGVTGELFF. The variable domain in full, completed from reference TRBV9 and TRBJ2-2, reads DSGVTQTPKHLITATGQRVTLRCSPRSGDLSVYWYQQSLDQGLQFLIQYYNGEERAKGNILERFSAQQFPDLHSELNLSSLELGDSALYFCASSVSGLAGVTGELFFGEGSRLTVL.

This clonotype was counted a few times. CDR3 bases: TGTGCCAGCAGTTACCCGACACGTAACTATGGCTACACCTTC. Amino acid sequence: CASSYPTRNYGYTF. V and J are TRBV6-6 and TRBJ1-2, with D unresolved. The germline V gene encodes CDR1 MNHNY and CDR2 SVGAGI (reference sequence). V lost 2 bases and J lost 1, with 8 bases in between. The CDR3 totals 14 residues.

Here the CDR3 DNA reads TGTGCCAGCAGCTTAATGGGGGACACCATATATTTT. The encoded protein is CASSLMGDTIYF. The chain carries TRBV7-9 and TRBJ1-3, with D tentatively TRBD1 (5 bases). Per germline, CDR1 SEHNR and CDR2 FQNEAQ (reference sequence). The CDR3 has 12 amino acids. Trimming removed 2 bases at V and 8 bases at J, with 7 bases between.

The V call is TRBV15, the J call TRBJ1-1; maybe TRBD1 (6 bases). Trimming left V 0 bases short and J 1 base short, with 6 bases between. This CDR3 has 14 residues. Germline V gene lookup returns CDR1 LNHNV and CDR2 YYDKDF (reference sequence). For the CDR3, the DNA is TGTGCCACCAGCAGAGAGGGACAGAACACTGAAGCTTTCTTT. Translating it yields CATSREGQNTEAFF.

This sequence joins TRBV7-9 and TRBJ2-1, with 9 nucleotides matching TRBD1. There are 17 residues in the CDR3. V shed 5 bases and J 2 bases; nucleotides not matched to a gene: 10. Per germline, CDR1 SEHNR and CDR2 FQNEAQ (reference sequence). The CDR3 protein is CASSAHPRDRAYNEQFF. The CDR3 coding sequence is TGTGCCAGCAGCGCACACCCCCGGGACAGGGCCTACAATGAGCAGTTCTTC.

This rearrangement joins TRBV19 to TRBJ1-2; D gene unclear. This CDR3 region has 16 residues. Per the germline V gene, CDR1 is LNHDA and CDR2 is SQIVND (reference sequence). Trimming shortened V by 0 bases and J by 4 bases, and 15 bases separated the two germline ends. This CDR3 is CASSIDAGRRSYGYTF. The CDR3 nucleotides read TGTGCCAGTAGTATAGATGCGGGCAGGAGGTCCTATGGCTACACCTTC.

This chain's CDR3 is CASSLGGGPSGGEQYF. CDR3 DNA sequence: TGTGCCAGCAGCTTGGGCGGGGGCCCCTCCGGCGGGGAGCAGTACTTC. The chain is built from TRBV5-6 and TRBJ2-5; D is possibly TRBD2 (7 bases). The CDR3 length is 16 residues. Germline-derived CDR1 and CDR2 are SGHDT and YYEEEE. Trimming stripped 0 bases from V and 11 bases from J, with 23 bases between.

This clonotype was seen repeatedly, ten times or more. The chain is built from TRBV5-4 and TRBJ2-7, with TRBD1 identical over 7 bases. There are 15 residues in the CDR3. The V and J ends lost 4 bases and 2 bases, in that order; junction bases with no gene match: 9. Germline CDR1 SGHNT, CDR2 YYREEE (reference sequence). In DNA form, the CDR3 reads TGTGCCAGCAGCCACACAAGCAGGGGGACCTACGAGCAGTACTTC. This encodes CASSHTSRGTYEQYF. The full variable domain, in which reference TRBV5-4 and TRBJ2-7 provide the parts outside the CDR3, is ETGVTQSPTHLIKTRGQQVTLRCSSQSGHNTVSWYQQALGQGPQFIFQYYREEENGRGNFPPRFSGLQFPNYSSELNVNALELDDSALYLCASSHTSRGTYEQYFGPGTRLTVT.

This clonotype appeared many times. The J gene is TRBJ2-7, the V gene TRBV6-5; 9 nucleotides line up with TRBD1. Germline V gene lookup returns CDR1 MNHEY and CDR2 SVGAGI. The CDR3 contains 15 residues. Trimming at V came to 6 bases and at J to 3 bases, leaving 9 bases not matched to a gene. The DNA for the CDR3 is TGTGCCAGCAGCTACAACAGGGGGCACGGCTACGAGCAGTACTTC. As protein: CASSYNRGHGYEQYF.